The 30 T cell receptor beta chains presented below share a single source sample, sequenced in a study of cytomegalovirus exposure and HLA in healthy donors. PCR primers comprised 60 Vbeta and 13 Jbeta primers. Clones were read by immunoSEQ multiplex PCR, and TCRdb kept only the in-frame ones, dropping some. The repertoire holds 85,000 to 130,000 clones, with about four fifths as singletons. The sample comprised PBMCs. These receptors all come from a female donor in good health and CMV-seropositive.

The gene calls are TRBV28 and TRBJ1-2, with 7 bases matching TRBD1. The V and J ends lost 10 bases and 8 bases, in that order; junction bases with no gene match: 4. Germline V gives CDR1 MDHEN, CDR2 SYDVKM. This CDR3 is 10 amino acids long. The CDR3 nucleotides read TGTGCCACCACGGACAGGGGCTACACCTTC. It codes for CATTDRGYTF.

The chain employs TRBV5-1 and TRBJ2-5; no firm D call. The germline V gene has CDR1 SGHRS and CDR2 YFSETQ. The CDR3 is 14 residues long. V was trimmed by 0 bases and J by 4 bases, leaving 10 bases between them. The DNA for the CDR3 is TGCGCCAGCAGCTTGGGGGTCGGAGTAGAGACCCAGTACTTC. This sequence encodes CASSLGVGVETQYF.

In its sample, this clone was seen once. The chain employs TRBV25-1 and TRBJ2-7; tentatively, D is TRBD1 (5 bases). V lost 4 bases and J 6 bases, leaving 16 bases between the germline ends. The CDR3 totals 14 residues. In germline, CDR1 is MGHDK, CDR2 SYGVNS. DNA of the CDR3: TGTGCCAGCAGTGGTTGGCAGGGCAGGAGCGAGCAGTACTTC. Translating gives CASSGWQGRSEQYF.

The rearrangement uses TRBV7-2 and TRBJ2-1; 9 bases fit TRBD2. Germline V gene sequence: CDR1 SGHTA, CDR2 FQGNSA. The V segment lost 5 bases and the J segment 4 bases; nucleotides outside the gene matches: 12. CDR3 size: 17 residues. CDR3 coding DNA: TGTGCCAGCAGCCCGACTCCGGGACTAGCTGTATACAATGAGCAGTTCTTC. This codes for CASSPTPGLAVYNEQFF.

The V and J genes are TRBV6-1 and TRBJ1-5; TRBD1 matches 7 bases. The CDR3 is made up of 14 amino acids. Trimming cost V 8 bases and J 0 bases; bases outside gene matches: 4. Germline-derived CDR1 and CDR2 are MNHNS and SASEGT. As DNA, the CDR3 is TGTGCCAGCCACAGGGGCAGTAGCAATCAGCCCCAGCATTTT. As protein: CASHRGSSNQPQHF.

The chain recombines TRBV30 with TRBJ1-2, with D possibly being TRBD1 (5 bases). The CDR3 spans 13 residues. V lost 4 bases, J lost 3 bases, and 12 bases lay in between. The germline gives CDR1 GTSNPN, CDR2 SVGIG (reference sequence). Written as DNA, the CDR3 is TGTGCCTGGACCACGGGGGTGGACTATGGCTACACCTTC. It translates to CAWTTGVDYGYTF.

V gene TRBV4-1 combines with J gene TRBJ2-5; 8 bases fit TRBD1. Trimming at V came to 0 bases and at J to 5 bases, leaving 11 bases not matched to a gene. CDR1 and CDR2 (germline): MGHRA, YSYEKL. This CDR3 has 17 amino acids. CDR3 sequence (DNA): TGCGCCAGCAGCCAAGATCGAAGACAGGGGAACTTCGAGACCCAGTACTTC. Translating gives CASSQDRRQGNFETQYF.

The chain links TRBV7-2 to TRBJ1-1; D call uncertain. Germline CDR1 is SGHTA and CDR2 is FQGNSA. The CDR3 covers 16 residues. V was shortened by 1 base and J by 0 bases, with 12 bases between the two germline ends. CDR3 nucleotides: TGTGCCAGCAGCTTAGATATTAGAGAGATGAACACTGAAGCTTTCTTT. Protein sequence: CASSLDIREMNTEAFF.

This chain joins TRBV6-6 and TRBJ1-2, with 7 bases aligning to TRBD1. V lost 2 bases and J lost 8; bases outside the gene matches: 8. From germline, CDR1 is MNHNY and CDR2 SVGAGI (reference sequence). The CDR3 consists of 14 residues. CDR3 nucleotide sequence: TGTGCCAGCAGTTACGAGAGGGACAGACGGGGCTACACCTTC. Residues: CASSYERDRRGYTF.

The chain combines TRBV18 with TRBJ2-7; perhaps TRBD2 as D (5 bases). Trimming removed 2 bases at V and 1 base at J, with 12 bases between. CDR1 is KGHSH, CDR2 LQKENI, per germline. The CDR3 length is 15 residues. CDR3 loop: CASSPEGGPSYEQYF. For the CDR3, the DNA is TGTGCCAGCTCACCAGAGGGCGGGCCTTCCTACGAGCAGTACTTC.

V gene TRBV15 combines with J gene TRBJ1-1, with unresolved D. V was cut by 5 bases and J by 0 bases, with 7 bases left in between. The CDR3 is 13 residues long. Germline-derived CDR1 and CDR2 are LNHNV and YYDKDF (reference sequence). CDR3 DNA sequence: TGTGCCACCAGCTTCCACATGAACACTGAAGCTTTCTTT. Its translation: CATSFHMNTEAFF.

This clone has a handful of counts. The rearrangement joins TRBV7-9 to TRBJ1-1; 10 bases agree with TRBD1. In germline, CDR1 is SEHNR, CDR2 FQNEAQ (reference sequence). J gave up 5 bases and V 5 bases, and 5 bases lay outside the gene matches. The CDR3 loop spans 14 amino acids. The chain's CDR3 is CASSPDRGVTEAFF. The CDR3 DNA reads as TGTGCCAGCAGCCCGGACAGGGGGGTAACTGAAGCTTTCTTT.

The chain combines TRBV11-2 with TRBJ2-7; D might be TRBD2 (5 bases). This CDR3 comprises 14 residues. Trimming cost V 1 base and J 6 bases, with 13 bases left between them. Germline V lookup: CDR1 SGHAT, CDR2 FQNNGV. The CDR3 spells CASSLGGFGSEQYF. For the CDR3, the DNA is TGTGCCAGCAGCTTAGGAGGGTTTGGCTCCGAGCAGTACTTC. Using reference TRBV11-2 and TRBJ2-7 for the parts outside the CDR3, the full variable domain is EAGVAQSPRYKIIEKRQSVAFWCNPISGHATLYWYQQILGQGPKLLIQFQNNGVVDDSQLPKDRFSAERLKGVDSTLKIQPAKLEDSAVYLCASSLGGFGSEQYFGPGTRLTVT.

The chain combines TRBV7-9 with TRBJ2-7; possible D gene TRBD2, 6 bases. The CDR3 extends over 13 amino acids. The germline V and J ends were trimmed by 5 bases and 0 bases, with 8 bases remaining between them. CDR1 is SEHNR, CDR2 FQNEAQ, per germline (reference sequence). CDR3: CASSRTTSYEQYF. The CDR3 DNA reads TGTGCCAGCAGCAGGACTACCTCCTACGAGCAGTACTTC.

This chain uses TRBV15 with TRBJ1-4; D is uncertain. The CDR3 covers 14 residues. CDR1 and CDR2 from the germline V gene are LNHNV and YYDKDF (reference sequence). V lost 0 bases, J lost 5 bases, and 7 bases lay in between. The CDR3 coding sequence is TGTGCCACCAGCAGAGATCTCGGGAATGAAAAACTGTTTTTT. As protein: CATSRDLGNEKLFF.

V and J are TRBV30 and TRBJ1-6; TRBD1 agrees at 8 bases. This CDR3 is built from 13 residues. Germline CDR1 GTSNPN, CDR2 SVGIG (reference sequence). Trimming took 3 bases from V and 7 from J; bases not matched to a gene: 2. CDR3 loop: CAWSRDRNSPLHF. The DNA of the CDR3 is TGTGCCTGGAGCCGGGACAGGAATTCACCCCTCCACTTT.

The chain employs TRBV2 and TRBJ2-5, with 9 bases lining up with TRBD2. Germline V CDR1 and CDR2: SNHLY, FYNNEI. Trimming at V came to 6 bases and at J to 1 base, leaving 6 bases not matched to a gene. The CDR3 has 15 residues. The CDR3 sequence: CASSLRTSAQETQYF. The CDR3 coding sequence is TGTGCCAGCAGCCTCCGGACTAGCGCCCAAGAGACCCAGTACTTC.

CDR3 protein: CASGRTRATNEKLFF. The CDR3 DNA follows: TGTGCCAGCGGACGGACCAGGGCAACTAATGAAAAACTGTTTTTT. This chain connects TRBV6-5 to TRBJ1-4; possible D gene TRBD1, 5 bases. V lost 8 bases and J 0 bases, leaving 13 bases between the germline ends. The germline V gene encodes CDR1 MNHEY and CDR2 SVGAGI. This CDR3 contains 15 residues.

The chain is built from TRBV27 and TRBJ2-5, with 9 nucleotides matching TRBD2. This CDR3 has 17 residues. The V gene end was trimmed by 2 bases and the J gene end by 5 bases; junction bases not matched to a gene: 12. Germline V gene data show CDR1 as MNHEY and CDR2 as SMNVEV (reference sequence). The CDR3, as DNA: TGTGCCAGCAGTTTAAGTTCGGGCGGGGGGGCAGAGGAGACCCAGTACTTC. This encodes CASSLSSGGGAEETQYF.

The chain uses TRBV11-3 and TRBJ1-5; the D gene is possibly TRBD1 (5 bases). CDR1 and CDR2 (germline): SGHNT, YENEEA. The CDR3 runs to 13 residues. The CDR3: CVSTGRGNQPQHF. The CDR3 DNA reads as TGTGTGTCTACAGGAAGAGGCAATCAGCCCCAGCATTTT.

This clone was seen once. V and J are TRBV9 and TRBJ2-5, with 8 bases lining up with TRBD2. The CDR3 contains 15 residues. Trimming took 0 bases from V and 1 from J; bases not matched to a gene: 2. Germline V lookup: CDR1 SGDLS, CDR2 YYNGEE. CDR3 coding DNA: TGTGCCAGCAGCGTAGCGGGAGGGGTCCAAGAGACCCAGTACTTC. Residues: CASSVAGGVQETQYF.

V is TRBV11-2 and J is TRBJ1-3, with D unclear. Germline V gene data show CDR1 as SGHAT and CDR2 as FQNNGV. CDR3 size: 15 residues. V was cut by 0 bases and J by 0 bases, with 6 bases left in between. The CDR3, as DNA: TGTGCCAGCAGCTTAGACGTCTACTCTGGAAACACCATATATTTT. Protein: CASSLDVYSGNTIYF. The full variable domain, rest sourced from reference TRBV11-2 and TRBJ1-3, is EAGVAQSPRYKIIEKRQSVAFWCNPISGHATLYWYQQILGQGPKLLIQFQNNGVVDDSQLPKDRFSAERLKGVDSTLKIQPAKLEDSAVYLCASSLDVYSGNTIYFGEGSWLTVV.

The chain recombines TRBV13 with TRBJ2-2; 7 bases match TRBD2. CDR3 length: 16 residues. Germline V gene lookup returns CDR1 PRHDT and CDR2 FYEKMQ (reference sequence). V lost 4 bases and J lost 3; bases outside the gene matches: 8. CDR3 nucleotide sequence: TGTGCCAGCAGCTCCCTGGGGCGGGAGCACACCGGGGAGCTGTTTTTT. It yields the protein CASSSLGREHTGELFF. The whole variable domain, remainder taken from reference TRBV13 and TRBJ2-2, is AAGVIQSPRHLIKEKRETATLKCYPIPRHDTVYWYQQGPGQDPQFLISFYEKMQSDKGSIPDRFSAQQFSDYHSELNMSSLELGDSALYFCASSSLGREHTGELFFGEGSRLTVL.

The J gene is TRBJ1-3, the V gene TRBV5-1, with unresolved D. CDR1 and CDR2 from the germline V gene are SGHRS and YFSETQ. Trimming took off 0 bases at V and 0 bases at J, with 7 bases between the two ends. The CDR3 has 15 residues. The CDR3 DNA follows: TGCGCCAGCAGCTTGGGAGCGGCCTCTGGAAACACCATATATTTT. Its protein is CASSLGAASGNTIYF.

The chain combines TRBV7-2 with TRBJ1-2; D possibly corresponds to TRBD1 (6 bases). This CDR3 is built from 15 residues. In germline, CDR1 is SGHTA, CDR2 FQGNSA. V lost 8 bases and J lost 8, with 24 bases in between. The CDR3 loop reads CASEPGGAGAKGYTF. CDR3 in DNA: TGTGCCAGCGAACCCGGTGGGGCAGGGGCGAAAGGCTACACCTTC.

This rearrangement joins TRBV7-7 to TRBJ1-4; D possibly corresponds to TRBD1 (5 bases). In germline, CDR1 is SSHAT, CDR2 FNYEAQ (reference sequence). V was cut by 2 bases and J by 10 bases, with 14 bases left in between. The CDR3 loop spans 14 amino acids. Written as DNA, the CDR3 is TGTGCCAGCAGCTTATCCCTACAGGCTGGAAAACTGTTTTTT. This encodes CASSLSLQAGKLFF.

This sequence joins TRBV5-1 and TRBJ1-1, with D tentatively TRBD1 (5 bases). Trimming took 3 bases from V and 4 from J, leaving 13 bases between them. The V gene's germline CDR1 is SGHRS and CDR2 YFSETQ. This CDR3 spans 14 amino acids. The CDR3 here is CASSYQGGSTEAFF. CDR3 DNA: TGCGCCAGCAGCTACCAGGGAGGGAGCACTGAAGCTTTCTTT.

About this clone: At one boundary the junction diverges from the germline segment, which might be a read error. The chain recombines TRBV7-9 with TRBJ2-7, with D perhaps matching TRBD2 (5 bases). Germline V gives CDR1 SEHNR, CDR2 FQNEAQ (reference sequence). The CDR3 is 12 residues long. The CDR3 loop reads CSSSPSGVEQYF. As DNA, the CDR3 is TGTTCCAGCAGCCCCTCCGGGGTCGAGCAGTACTTC.

This rearrangement joins TRBV19 to TRBJ1-4; 9 nucleotides match TRBD1. The CDR3 covers 14 residues. V gave up 8 bases and J gave up 4 bases; unmatched junction bases: 5. Germline CDR1 is LNHDA and CDR2 is SQIVND (reference sequence). CDR3 sequence (DNA): TGTGCCAGTTCACCGGGACAGGGTAATGAAAAACTGTTTTTT. Protein sequence: CASSPGQGNEKLFF.

The chain links TRBV19 to TRBJ2-6; a weak D match, TRBD1 (6 bases). The germline CDR1 and CDR2 sequences are LNHDA and SQIVND (reference sequence). Trimming cost V 4 bases and J 3 bases, with 13 bases left between them. This CDR3 has 16 amino acids. In DNA form, the CDR3 reads TGTGCCAGTAGTACCGCACAGGGTTTTGGGGCCAACGTCCTGACTTTC. Its protein is CASSTAQGFGANVLTF.